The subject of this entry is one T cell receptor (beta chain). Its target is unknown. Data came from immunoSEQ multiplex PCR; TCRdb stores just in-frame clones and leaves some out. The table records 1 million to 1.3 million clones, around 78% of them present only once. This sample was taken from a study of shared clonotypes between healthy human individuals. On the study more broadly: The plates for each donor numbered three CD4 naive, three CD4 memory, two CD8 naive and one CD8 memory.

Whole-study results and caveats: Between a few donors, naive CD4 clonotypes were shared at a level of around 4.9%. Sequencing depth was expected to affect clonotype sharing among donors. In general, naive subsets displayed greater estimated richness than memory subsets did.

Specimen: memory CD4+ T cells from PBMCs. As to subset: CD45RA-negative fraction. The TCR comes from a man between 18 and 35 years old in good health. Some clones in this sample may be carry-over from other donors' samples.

CDR3 amino acids: CASSLWGQSSTDTQYF. The CDR3 DNA sequence: TGTGCCAGCAGTTTATGGGGACAGTCTAGCACAGATACGCAGTATTTT. The genes are TRBV28 and TRBJ2-3; 7 bases line up with TRBD1. This CDR3 is built from 16 residues. Germline V gene data show CDR1 as MDHEN and CDR2 as SYDVKM. V gave up 0 bases and J gave up 0 bases; unmatched junction bases: 3. Full variable domain (outside the CDR3, taken from reference TRBV28 and TRBJ2-3): DVKVTQSSRYLVKRTGEKVFLECVQDMDHENMFWYRQDPGLGLRLIYFSYDVKMKEKGDIPEGYSVSREKKERFSLILESASTNQTSMYLCASSLWGQSSTDTQYFGPGTRLTVL.